The T cell receptor (beta chain) described here comes from a study of shared clonotypes between healthy human individuals. In the study overall: A couple of women and a few men aged 18 to 49 made up the donors. Study-wide findings and caveats: Among donors, sharing of clonotypes was expected to be affected by sequencing depth.

CD45RO negativity and positive selection for CCR7 defined naive CD8 cells, a population that excluded terminally differentiated effector memory CD45RA+ cells. The method was immunoSEQ multiplex PCR; TCRdb's version includes in-frame clones alone and lacks a portion of them. Of about 2.2 million clones in the sample, 93% are singletons; the top ten hold 1.5% to 2%. Remarks on this clone: Its specificity is unknown.

Germline-derived CDR1 and CDR2 are SGHTA and FQGNSA. V was shortened by 1 base and J by 0 bases, with 15 bases between the two germline ends. The length of the CDR3 is 17 residues. V and J are TRBV7-2 and TRBJ1-2; D ambiguous. Input material: naive CD8+ T cells from PBMCs. The receptor comes from a man between 18 and 35 years old in good health. Some clones in this sample may be carry-over from other donors' samples. The CDR3 reads CASSLGYGGWTNYGYTF. In DNA form, the CDR3 reads TGTGCCAGCAGCTTAGGCTACGGAGGGTGGACTAACTATGGCTACACCTTC.